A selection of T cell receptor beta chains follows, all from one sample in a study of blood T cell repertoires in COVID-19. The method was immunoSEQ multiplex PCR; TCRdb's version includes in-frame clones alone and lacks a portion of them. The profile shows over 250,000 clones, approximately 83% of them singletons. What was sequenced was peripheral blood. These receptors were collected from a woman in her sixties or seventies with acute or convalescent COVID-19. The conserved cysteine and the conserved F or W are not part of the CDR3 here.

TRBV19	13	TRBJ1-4	ASSVQGASGEKLF
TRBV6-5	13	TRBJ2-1	ASSRAGGPYNEQF
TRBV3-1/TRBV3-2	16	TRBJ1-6	ASSPLPPSSSYNSPLH
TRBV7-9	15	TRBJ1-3	ASSLGGQGFFGNTIY
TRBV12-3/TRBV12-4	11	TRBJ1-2	ASTLGRYYGYT
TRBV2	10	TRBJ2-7	ASSRGYYEQY
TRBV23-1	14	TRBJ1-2	ASSQSRGCRDYGYT
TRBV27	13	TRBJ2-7	ASSFGGVSSYEQY
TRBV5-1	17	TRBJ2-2	ASSLRPPSGGPDAGELF
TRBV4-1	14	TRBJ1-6	ASSQGYSSYNSPLH
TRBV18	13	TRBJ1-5	ASSPRQGINQPQH
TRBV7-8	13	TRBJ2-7	ASSLARQSSYEQY
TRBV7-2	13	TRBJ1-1	ASSLADLAVAEAF
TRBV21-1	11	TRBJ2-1	ASRESSYNEQF
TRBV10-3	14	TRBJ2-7	AISESLRDSSYEQY
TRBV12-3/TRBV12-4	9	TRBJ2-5	ASSFEETQY
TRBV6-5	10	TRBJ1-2	ASRSGGRGYT
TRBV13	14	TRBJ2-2	ASSLGTGGASGELF
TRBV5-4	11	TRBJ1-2	ASSLQGNYGYT
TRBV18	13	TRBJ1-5	ASSPPGGEGQPQH
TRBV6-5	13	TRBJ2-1	ASSPGQGPYNEQF
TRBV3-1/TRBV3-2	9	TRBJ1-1	ASSQRGQAF
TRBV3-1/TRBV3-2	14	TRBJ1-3	ASSQATSSIGNTIY
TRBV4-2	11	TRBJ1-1	ASNGHSDTEAF
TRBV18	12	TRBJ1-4	ASREGAFNEKLF
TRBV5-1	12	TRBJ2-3	ASSRGGVSDTQY
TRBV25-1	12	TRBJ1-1	ASSDQNRGERAF
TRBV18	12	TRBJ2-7	ASSPGTTSQEQY
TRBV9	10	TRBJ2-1	ASSEGVGEQF
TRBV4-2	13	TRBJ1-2	ASSQLQGINYGYT
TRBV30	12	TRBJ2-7	AWGRTGGPLEQY
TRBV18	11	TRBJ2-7	ASAQGSNYEQY
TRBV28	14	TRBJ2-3	ASSRLGGGFVDTQY
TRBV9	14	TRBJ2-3	ASSVGNPTSTDTQY
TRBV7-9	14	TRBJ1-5	ASSLAGRVSNQPQH
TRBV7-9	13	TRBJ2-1	ASSRPGQRYNEQF
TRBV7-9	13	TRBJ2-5	ASSLRLTHEETQY